This T cell receptor (beta chain) stems from a study of post-analysis software for immune sequencing data. Study conclusions and caveats: Patients had higher frequencies than controls of roughly five TRBV segments, including TRBV5-6, TRBV5-1 and TRBV20-1. Under F measure analysis, samples from one preparation batch co-clustered strongly. Those with multiple sclerosis, the patient group, showed significantly lower normalized Chao1 diversity than controls.

A note on this clonotype: Antigen: not known.

There are 14 residues in the CDR3. V trimming: 7 bases; J trimming: 6 bases; junction bases outside the gene matches: 8. The V gene's germline CDR1 is MNHNY and CDR2 SVGAGI (reference sequence). Carried by the TCR beta cDNA libraries were unique molecular identifiers. Some 500,000 cDNA molecules were recovered from an input of about 1 to 10 million T cells. Using its own MiXCR run on the PCR reads, TCRdb lists one record per CDR3 protein. Of 800,000 to 950,000 distinct CDR3 sequences in the sample, roughly half were seen once. The source is a girl between 5 and 17 years old with multiple sclerosis. Sequenced: blood. The chain uses TRBV6-6 and TRBJ2-7, with 11 nucleotides matching TRBD2. CDR3: CASTKTSGSAEQYF. The CDR3 coding sequence is TGTGCCAGCACCAAAACTAGCGGGAGTGCCGAGCAGTACTTC.